The text below deals with one T cell receptor (beta chain). Antigen specificity is unknown. Profiling relied on immunoSEQ multiplex PCR, and the TCRdb table lists in-frame clones only, not all of them. The data contain about 83,000 clones, 70% to 90% of them singletons. The V and J ends lost 3 bases and 8 bases respectively, with 22 bases between them. The CDR3 covers 17 residues. Germline V CDR1 and CDR2: LNHDA, SQIVND (reference sequence). These data are taken from a study of graft-versus-host responses after intestinal transplantation. Study-level information: Among the recipients, all got anti-thymocyte globulin induction and then tacrolimus and steroids for around 3 years. General study points: Elevated graft-versus-host to host-versus-graft clonal ratios in allografts were recorded for patients with graft-donor T cell macrochimerism. The study associated peak circulating GvH clone levels with early post-transplant HvG declines.

The receptor was isolated from a human donor who received an intestinal transplant. V is TRBV19 and J is TRBJ2-2; TRBD1 is a possible D gene (6 bases). The sequencing used unstimulated CD4+ T cells sorted from spleen or lymph node cells, collected before intestinal transplant. The CDR3 bases are TGTGCCAGTAGTATCGTTGGGGGCGCGAGAGTCTCGGGGGAGCTGTTTTTT. Protein sequence: CASSIVGGARVSGELFF.